The clone carrying this TCR beta chain was counted a few times. The record originates from a study of T-cell reconstitution after alpha-beta-depleted transplantation in children. Trimming shortened V by 2 bases and J by 9 bases, and 5 bases separated the two germline ends. This CDR3 has 11 amino acids. Using unique molecular identifiers, the investigators prepared the TCRbeta library. TCRdb reprocessed the PCR reads via MiXCR and lists one record per CDR3 protein. The repertoire consists of approximately 390,000 distinct CDR3 sequences, with approximately 11% occurring once and the leading ten covering 4.5% to 6%.

Sequencing used PBMCs from the stem cell graft donor, obtained from the stem cell graft. The TCR was taken from a human donor who donated a stem cell graft to a child with acute myeloid leukemia. V is TRBV12-3 or TRBV12-4 and J is TRBJ1-5; D ambiguous. The CDR3 DNA follows: TGTGCCAGCAGTTTACCGGGGCCCCAGCATTTT. Protein: CASSLPGPQHF.